Below are 21 T cell receptor beta chains sequenced from a single sample in a study of CD8 T cells in ankylosing spondylitis (dated by TCRdb to 2016 to 2017). Paper-wide results and their limitations: Blood from ankylosing spondylitis patients appeared to be characterized by a TCR beta motif made up of several highly homologous amino acid variants.

The antigens for these receptors are not known. Library method: 5' RACE. The instrument given in TCRdb is Illumina HiSeq 2500. TCRdb ran its own pipeline on the public reads, namely fastp trimming at Q25 and MiXCR clone calling, and kept in-frame beta chains. Rows with a matching CDR3 protein are joined into one entry that keeps the most common DNA and genes. This sample is represented by around 540,000 distinct CDR3 sequences; roughly 12% of them were singletons. Of the sample, about 6.8% falls within the top ten clones. Specimen: blood, either unsorted or a sorted T cell fraction (not recorded which). The receptors come from a male donor with ankylosing spondylitis.

This clonotype was seen many times. The chain recombines TRBV6-1 with TRBJ2-5, with 8 nucleotides matching TRBD1. After removal of 6 bases from V and 7 bases from J, the junction contained 13 bases not matched to a gene. The CDR3 loop spans 15 amino acids. The germline gives CDR1 MNHNS, CDR2 SASEGT. This CDR3 reads CASRTYDRGTGTQYF. In nucleotides, the CDR3 is TGTGCCAGCAGGACATACGACAGGGGCACGGGGACCCAGTACTTC.

This chain links TRBV11-2 with TRBJ2-7; D is perhaps TRBD1 (5 bases). This CDR3 is 15 amino acids long. CDR1 SGHAT and CDR2 FQNNGV come from the germline V gene. The V end lost 2 bases, the J end lost 0 bases, and 11 bases lay between the germline ends. The CDR3 DNA sequence: TGTGCCAGCAGCTTATGGACAACGAGCTCCTACGAGCAGTACTTC. It specifies CASSLWTTSSYEQYF.

This clonotype was counted between two and nine times. V and J are TRBV29-1 and TRBJ2-5, with D perhaps TRBD2 (6 bases). Trimming left V 6 bases short and J 2 bases short, with 19 bases between. This CDR3 has 15 residues. CDR1 and CDR2 from the germline V gene are SQVTM and ANQGSEA. CDR3 nucleotides: TGCAGCGTAGGAGGGACCCCTGAGGATCAAGAGACCCAGTACTTC. This encodes CSVGGTPEDQETQYF.

The V and J genes are TRBV27 and TRBJ1-5; D is perhaps TRBD1 (5 bases). V dropped 2 bases and J dropped 3 bases, with 11 bases sitting between them. The CDR3 runs to 15 residues. Germline CDR1 is MNHEY and CDR2 is SMNVEV (reference sequence). CDR3: CASSLSPGTNQPQHF. CDR3 DNA: TGTGCCAGCAGTTTAAGCCCAGGGACCAATCAGCCCCAGCATTTT.

This clonotype has a count of ten or more. V is TRBV7-8 and J is TRBJ2-7; 9 bases map to TRBD2. This CDR3 has 16 residues. CDR1 is SGHVS and CDR2 is FQNEAQ in the germline V gene. V gave up 1 base and J gave up 3 bases; unmatched junction bases: 7. The CDR3 DNA sequence: TGTGCCAGCAGCTTAGATCGGACTAGCGCCAACTACGAGCAGTACTTC. Its protein is CASSLDRTSANYEQYF.

The rearrangement links TRBV5-6 to TRBJ1-1; 7 bases map to TRBD1. After removal of 4 bases from V and 10 bases from J, the junction contained 10 bases not matched to a gene. The V gene's germline CDR1 is SGHDT and CDR2 YYEEEE. This CDR3 comprises 13 residues. CDR3 bases: TGTGCCAGCAGCCCGTCATTCGCAGGGGGAGCTTTCTTT. Translation: CASSPSFAGGAFF.

This clonotype was counted only a few times. V and J are TRBV10-3 and TRBJ2-2; 8 positions match TRBD1. Germline CDR1 ENHRY, CDR2 SYGVKD. The CDR3 spans 16 residues. Trimming took 6 bases from V and 6 from J; bases not matched to a gene: 12. The CDR3 is CAISSDRDGGPGELFF. DNA of the CDR3: TGTGCCATCAGCTCGGACAGGGATGGAGGGCCCGGGGAGCTGTTTTTT.

V is TRBV28 and J is TRBJ1-4; tentatively, D is TRBD1 (6 bases). The germline CDR1 and CDR2 sequences are MDHEN and SYDVKM. The CDR3 spans 15 residues. The V end lost 4 bases, the J end lost 10 bases, and 19 bases lay between the germline ends. CDR3 protein: CASSSPGALKGKLFF. The CDR3 DNA reads as TGTGCCAGCAGTTCCCCAGGGGCCCTGAAAGGAAAACTGTTTTTT.

This clonotype has only a few counts. The J gene is TRBJ1-1, the V gene TRBV12-3 or TRBV12-4, with D possibly being TRBD1 (5 bases). Trimming pared 2 bases from V and 11 bases from J, leaving 9 bases between. CDR3 size: 11 residues. The CDR3 sequence is CASSLKWGAFF. The CDR3 DNA is TGTGCCAGCAGTTTAAAGTGGGGCGCTTTCTTT.

Only a few counts were recorded for this clonotype. V gene TRBV24-1 combines with J gene TRBJ2-3, with no clear D. Trimming stripped 1 base from V and 2 bases from J, with 9 bases between. The CDR3 length is 15 residues. CDR1 is KGHDR and CDR2 is SFDVKD in the germline V gene. The CDR3 coding sequence is TGTGCCACCAGTGATTTTCGGAGAAACACAGATACGCAGTATTTT. Translated, it gives CATSDFRRNTDTQYF.

The chain employs TRBV21-1 and TRBJ2-7; TRBD1, as called in the table, went unchecked against the DNA. TRBV21-1 is a pseudogene locus. CDR3 length: 18 amino acids. Here the CDR3 DNA reads TGTGCCAGCAACCCTCCGGGGGGGGCCCAGCGGAGAGTGGTTGGGCAGTACTTC. Translation gives CASNPPGGAQRRVVGQYF.

V usage is TRBV10-3 and J usage is TRBJ1-2, with D possibly being TRBD1 (5 bases). The V end was cut by 11 bases, the J end by 8 bases, with 18 bases between. Per the germline V gene, CDR1 is ENHRY and CDR2 is SYGVKD. The CDR3 runs to 12 residues. CDR3: CAVSGAMGGYTF. DNA for the CDR3: TGTGCCGTCTCCGGGGCAATGGGCGGCTACACCTTC.

This clonotype was seen a handful of times. CDR3 in DNA: TGCAGTGCTAGAGGTTTCCCGGGAGCAATTTTCGAGCAGTACTTC. It encodes CSARGFPGAIFEQYF. This chain links TRBV20-1 with TRBJ2-7, with D tentatively TRBD2 (6 bases). This CDR3 has 15 amino acids. In germline, CDR1 is DFQATT, CDR2 SNEGSKA (reference sequence). The ends were cut back, 1 base at V and 6 bases at J, with 19 bases in the middle.

The chain links TRBV7-9 to TRBJ1-1; TRBD1 matches 7 bases. Losses at the gene ends were 5 bases for V and 6 bases for J; bases not matched to a gene: 12. CDR3 size: 15 residues. The germline V gene encodes CDR1 SEHNR and CDR2 FQNEAQ (reference sequence). The DNA for the CDR3 is TGTGCCAGCAGCGATTACGACAGGGTTAGCGCTGAAGCTTTCTTT. Protein product: CASSDYDRVSAEAFF.

The chain joins TRBV20-1 to TRBJ1-4, with D uncertain. Trimming cost V 5 bases and J 1 base, with 8 bases left between them. Looked up from germline, CDR1 is DFQATT and CDR2 is SNEGSKA (reference sequence). The CDR3 contains 13 residues. This CDR3 is CSALDGTNEKLFF. The DNA of the CDR3 is TGCAGTGCTCTTGACGGAACTAATGAAAAACTGTTTTTT.

This clonotype showed up many times. The chain couples TRBV12-3 or TRBV12-4 to TRBJ2-5; no clear D gene. The CDR3 covers 14 residues. V was trimmed by 3 bases and J by 5 bases, leaving 13 bases between them. The CDR3 sequence: CASSLSSLVETQYF. Written as DNA, the CDR3 is TGTGCCAGCAGTTTGTCGAGCCTTGTGGAGACCCAGTACTTC.

There are many counts of this clonotype. This chain joins TRBV20-1 and TRBJ2-5; 7 bases map to TRBD1. There are 15 residues in the CDR3. Per the germline V gene, CDR1 is DFQATT and CDR2 is SNEGSKA (reference sequence). The junction had 15 bases not matched to a gene; V was cut back by 6 bases and J by 5 bases. CDR3 region: CSASETGTERETQYF. The CDR3 DNA sequence: TGCAGTGCCTCAGAAACCGGGACAGAGAGGGAGACCCAGTACTTC.

This rearrangement joins TRBV20-1 to TRBJ2-2; tentatively, D is TRBD2 (6 bases). Deletions cut 1 base from V and 2 bases from J, with 17 bases between. Germline V gene data show CDR1 as DFQATT and CDR2 as SNEGSKA (reference sequence). CDR3 size: 17 residues. As DNA, the CDR3 is TGCAGTGCTAGAGGCTCCCCTTGGGGGGATAACACCGGGGAGCTGTTTTTT. Its translation: CSARGSPWGDNTGELFF.

The sample holds a few counts of this clonotype. This chain joins TRBV27 and TRBJ1-2; 9 bases are a match to TRBD1. The CDR3 loop spans 16 amino acids. CDR1 and CDR2 (germline): MNHEY, SMNVEV (reference sequence). With 3 bases clipped from V and 8 bases from J, the junction kept 13 bases outside the gene matches. The CDR3 DNA sequence: TGTGCCAGCAGTTTGAAATGGGACAGGGAGGCTCTCGGCTACACCTTC. Translated, it gives CASSLKWDREALGYTF.

This clonotype was observed a few times. The chain recombines TRBV12-3 or TRBV12-4 with TRBJ1-4; 9 bases map to TRBD1. The V segment lost 4 bases and the J segment 7 bases; nucleotides outside the gene matches: 10. The CDR3 is 16 amino acids. The CDR3 sequence is CASSSNTGTGIEKLFF. CDR3 in DNA: TGTGCCAGCAGTTCCAATACCGGGACAGGGATTGAAAAACTGTTTTTT.

J is TRBJ2-1 and V is TRBV20-1; 11 positions match TRBD2. Germline CDR1 is DFQATT and CDR2 is SNEGSKA (reference sequence). V lost 3 bases, J lost 4 bases, and 5 bases stayed unmatched. This CDR3 has 15 amino acids. For the CDR3, the DNA is TGCAGTGCTAGGAGGGGGACTAGCGGTTACAATGAGCAGTTCTTC. Amino acids: CSARRGTSGYNEQFF.